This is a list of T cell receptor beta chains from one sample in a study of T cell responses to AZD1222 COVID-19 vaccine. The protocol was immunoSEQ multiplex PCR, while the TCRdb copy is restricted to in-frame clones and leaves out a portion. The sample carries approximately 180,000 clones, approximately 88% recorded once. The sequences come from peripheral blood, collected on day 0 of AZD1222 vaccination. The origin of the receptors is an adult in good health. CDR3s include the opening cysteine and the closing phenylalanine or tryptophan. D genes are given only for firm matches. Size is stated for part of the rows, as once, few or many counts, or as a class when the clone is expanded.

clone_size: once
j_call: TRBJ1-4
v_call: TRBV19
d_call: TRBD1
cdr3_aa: CASRTGQAGTNEKLFF
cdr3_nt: TGTGCCAGTAGAACTGGACAGGCTGGAACTAATGAAAAACTGTTTTTT

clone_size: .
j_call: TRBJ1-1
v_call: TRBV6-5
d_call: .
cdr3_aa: CASSYSGQWNTEAFF
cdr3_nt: TGTGCCAGCAGTTACTCCGGACAGTGGAACACTGAAGCTTTCTTT

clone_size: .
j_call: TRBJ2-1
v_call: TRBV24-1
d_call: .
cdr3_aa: CATSDFPEYNEQFF
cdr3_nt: TGTGCCACCAGTGATTTTCCCGAGTACAATGAGCAGTTCTTC

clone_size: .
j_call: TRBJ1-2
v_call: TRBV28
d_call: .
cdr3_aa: CASSGGVYGYTF
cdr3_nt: TGTGCCAGCAGTGGGGGGGTCTATGGCTACACCTTC

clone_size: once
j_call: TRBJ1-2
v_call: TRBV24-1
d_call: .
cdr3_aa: CATSARPDGLAGYTF
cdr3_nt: TGTGCCACCAGTGCCCGACCGGACGGACTTGCAGGCTACACCTTC

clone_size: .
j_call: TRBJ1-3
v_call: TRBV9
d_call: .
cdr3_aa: CASSLTGTSGNTIYF
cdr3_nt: TGTGCCAGCAGCCTAACAGGGACCTCTGGAAACACCATATATTTT

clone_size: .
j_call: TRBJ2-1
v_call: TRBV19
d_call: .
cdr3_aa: CASRADFYNEQFF
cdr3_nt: TGTGCCAGTAGAGCGGATTTCTACAATGAGCAGTTCTTC

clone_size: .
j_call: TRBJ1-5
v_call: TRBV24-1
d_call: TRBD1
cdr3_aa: CATSDPDRVEPQHF
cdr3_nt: TGTGCCACCAGTGACCCGGACAGGGTTGAGCCCCAGCATTTT

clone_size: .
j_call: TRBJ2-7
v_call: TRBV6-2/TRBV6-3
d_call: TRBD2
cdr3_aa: CASSYGRGLPTYEQYF
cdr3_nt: TGTGCCAGCAGTTACGGAAGGGGACTACCAACCTACGAGCAGTACTTC

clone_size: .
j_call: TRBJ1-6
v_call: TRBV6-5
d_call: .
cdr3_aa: CASSLSGVNSPLHF
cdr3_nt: TGTGCCAGCAGTCTGTCAGGGGTTAATTCACCCCTCCACTTT

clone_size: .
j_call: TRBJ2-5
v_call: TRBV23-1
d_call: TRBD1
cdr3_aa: CASSGGPLTRPVQGDRRYQETQYF
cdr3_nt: TGCGCCAGCAGTGGGGGACCTCTTACGAGACCGGTACAAGGGGACAGGCGATACCAAGAGACCCAGTACTTC

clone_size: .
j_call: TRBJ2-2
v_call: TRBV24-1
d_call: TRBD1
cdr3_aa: CATRDHRGTAGELFF
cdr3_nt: TGTGCCACCAGGGATCACAGGGGGACGGCCGGGGAGCTGTTTTTT

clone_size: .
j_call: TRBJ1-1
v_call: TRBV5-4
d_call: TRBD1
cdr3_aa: CASSLKQGAYSGAFF
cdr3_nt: TGTGCCAGCAGCTTGAAACAGGGGGCTTACTCTGGGGCTTTCTTT

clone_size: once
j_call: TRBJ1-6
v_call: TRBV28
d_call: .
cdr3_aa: CASSGGGGRSPLHF
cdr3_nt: TGTGCCAGCAGTGGAGGAGGGGGAAGATCACCCCTCCACTTT

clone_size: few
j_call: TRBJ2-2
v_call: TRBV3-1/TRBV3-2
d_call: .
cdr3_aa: CASSQVRGAGELFF
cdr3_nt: TGTGCCAGCAGCCAAGTAAGGGGTGCCGGGGAGCTGTTTTTT

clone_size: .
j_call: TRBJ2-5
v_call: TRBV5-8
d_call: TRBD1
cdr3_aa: CASSLQGLGIQETQYF
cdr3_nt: TGTGCCAGCAGCCTACAGGGGCTGGGGATCCAAGAGACCCAGTACTTC

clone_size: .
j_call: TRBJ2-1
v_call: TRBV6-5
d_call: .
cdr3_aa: CASRVNEQFF
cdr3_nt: TGTGCCAGCAGGGTGAATGAGCAGTTCTTC

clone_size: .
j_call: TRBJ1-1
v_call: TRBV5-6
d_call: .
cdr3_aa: CASSLWATEAFF
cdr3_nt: TGTGCCAGCAGCTTGTGGGCCACTGAAGCTTTCTTT

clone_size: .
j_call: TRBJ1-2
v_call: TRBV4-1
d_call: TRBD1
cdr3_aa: CASSQGTGVFGYTF
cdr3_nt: TGCGCCAGCAGCCAAGGGACAGGGGTGTTCGGCTACACCTTC

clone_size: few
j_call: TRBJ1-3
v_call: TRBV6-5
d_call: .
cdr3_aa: CASGEQGGNTIYF
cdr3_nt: TGTGCCAGCGGCGAACAAGGTGGAAACACCATATATTTT

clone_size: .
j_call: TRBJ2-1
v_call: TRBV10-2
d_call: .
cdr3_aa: CASSETPSSYNEQFF
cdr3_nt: TGCGCCAGCAGTGAGACTCCGAGCTCCTACAATGAGCAGTTCTTC

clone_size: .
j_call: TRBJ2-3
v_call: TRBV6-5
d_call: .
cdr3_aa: CASSYSVTGSGDTQYF
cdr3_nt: TGTGCCAGCAGTTACTCGGTAACAGGGTCGGGAGATACGCAGTATTTT

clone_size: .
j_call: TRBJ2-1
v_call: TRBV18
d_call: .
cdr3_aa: CASSRAGGRSSYNEQFF
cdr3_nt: TGTGCCAGCTCACGGGCTGGGGGACGCAGCTCCTACAATGAGCAGTTCTTC

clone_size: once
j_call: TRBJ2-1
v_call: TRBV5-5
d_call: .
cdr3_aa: CASTLGGTPIANEQFF
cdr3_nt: TGTGCCAGCACCCTTGGTGGGACCCCGATAGCCAATGAGCAGTTCTTC

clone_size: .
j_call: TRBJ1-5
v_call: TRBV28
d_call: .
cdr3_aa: CASSLGQPQHF
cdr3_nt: TGTGCCAGCAGTTTAGGTCAGCCCCAGCATTTT

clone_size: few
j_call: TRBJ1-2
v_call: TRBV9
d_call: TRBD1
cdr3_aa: CASSVEGGQGFDYTF
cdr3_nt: TGTGCCAGCAGCGTAGAGGGGGGACAGGGATTCGACTACACCTTC

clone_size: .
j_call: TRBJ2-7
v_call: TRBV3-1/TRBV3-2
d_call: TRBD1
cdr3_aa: CASRPTGQPPHEQYF
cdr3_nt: TGTGCCAGCAGACCAACGGGACAGCCACCCCACGAGCAGTACTTC

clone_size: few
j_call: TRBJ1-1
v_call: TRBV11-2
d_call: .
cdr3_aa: CASSFPTWNTEAFF
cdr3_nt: TGTGCCAGCAGCTTCCCGACGTGGAACACTGAAGCTTTCTTT

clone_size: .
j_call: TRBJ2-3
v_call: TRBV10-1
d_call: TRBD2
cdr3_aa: CASSSNSGGRTDTQYF
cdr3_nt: TGCGCCAGCAGCTCAAATAGCGGGGGGCGCACAGATACGCAGTATTTT

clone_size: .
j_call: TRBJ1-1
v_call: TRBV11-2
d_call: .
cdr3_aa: CASSLDSAANTEAFF
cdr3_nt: TGTGCCAGCAGCTTAGATAGCGCAGCGAACACTGAAGCTTTCTTT

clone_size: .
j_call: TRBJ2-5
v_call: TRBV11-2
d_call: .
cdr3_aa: CASSLDQGDVETQYF
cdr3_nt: TGTGCCAGCAGCTTAGATCAAGGAGATGTAGAGACCCAGTACTTC

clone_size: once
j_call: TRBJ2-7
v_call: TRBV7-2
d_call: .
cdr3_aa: CASSRDGIYEQYF
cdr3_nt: TGTGCCAGCAGCCGAGACGGAATCTACGAGCAGTACTTC

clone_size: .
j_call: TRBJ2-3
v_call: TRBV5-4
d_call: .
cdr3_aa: CASSLDPGLITDTQYF
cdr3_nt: TGTGCCAGCAGCTTGGACCCGGGGCTTATCACAGATACGCAGTATTTT

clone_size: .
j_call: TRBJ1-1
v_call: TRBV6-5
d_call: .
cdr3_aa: CASPRLGNTEAFF
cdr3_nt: TGTGCCAGCCCCCGACTGGGGAACACTGAAGCTTTCTTT

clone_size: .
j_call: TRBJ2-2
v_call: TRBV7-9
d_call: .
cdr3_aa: CASSLEGAGELFF
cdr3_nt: TGTGCCAGCAGCTTAGAGGGCGCCGGGGAGCTGTTTTTT

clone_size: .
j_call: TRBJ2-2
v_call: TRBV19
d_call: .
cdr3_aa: CASSSTGLRAGELFF
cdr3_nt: TGTGCCAGTAGCTCTACAGGGTTACGGGCCGGGGAGCTGTTTTTT

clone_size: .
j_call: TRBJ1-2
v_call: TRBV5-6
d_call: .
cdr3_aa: CASSPRAETNYGYTF
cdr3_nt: TGTGCCAGCAGCCCGCGGGCAGAAACTAACTATGGCTACACCTTC

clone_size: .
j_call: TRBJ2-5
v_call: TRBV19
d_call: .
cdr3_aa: CASSIEGVSLFYF
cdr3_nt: TGTGCCAGTAGTATTGAGGGAGTGTCCCTCTTTTACTTC

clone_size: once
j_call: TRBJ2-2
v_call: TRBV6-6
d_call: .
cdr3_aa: CASSPEYTRWGENTGELFF
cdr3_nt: TGTGCCAGCAGTCCAGAATATACCCGATGGGGGGAAAATACCGGGGAGCTGTTTTTT

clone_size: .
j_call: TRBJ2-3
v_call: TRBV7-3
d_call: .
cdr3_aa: CASSQGPSDTQYF
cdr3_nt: TGTGCCAGCAGCCAAGGACCATCAGATACGCAGTATTTT

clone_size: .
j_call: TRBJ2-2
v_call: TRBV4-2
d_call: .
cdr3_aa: CASSQEESGTGELFF
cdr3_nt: TGTGCCAGCAGCCAAGAAGAGTCGGGCACCGGGGAGCTGTTTTTT

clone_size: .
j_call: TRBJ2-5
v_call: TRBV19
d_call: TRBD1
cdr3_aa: CASRGKTGGETQYF
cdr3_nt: TGTGCCAGTAGAGGGAAAACAGGGGGAGAGACCCAGTACTTC

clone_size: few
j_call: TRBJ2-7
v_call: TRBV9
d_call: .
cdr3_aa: CASSVGSAEAPYEQYF
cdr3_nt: TGTGCCAGCAGCGTAGGTTCGGCGGAAGCACCCTACGAGCAGTACTTC

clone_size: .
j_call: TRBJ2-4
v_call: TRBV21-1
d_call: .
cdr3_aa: CASTNPPLRRRVAKNIQYF
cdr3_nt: TGTGCCAGCACCAACCCTCCCCTTCGCCGGCGCGTCGCCAAAAACATTCAGTACTTC